This T cell receptor beta chain emerged from a study of shared T cell receptors in the human thymus. TCRdb's table, derived via immunoSEQ multiplex PCR, lists solely in-frame clones and lacks some. Among 700,000 or so clones listed, roughly 88% were seen once. Trimming took 3 bases from V and 0 from J; bases not matched to a gene: 19. Germline V gene lookup returns CDR1 SGHRS and CDR2 YFSETQ. The CDR3 runs 22 residues. These same data were also listed under a study on human thymus T cells. That paper notes: Healthy Finnish infants undergoing corrective surgery for congenital heart defects provided the donor material. Thymic repertoires from unrelated individuals overlapped highly, related research reported.

The chain links TRBV5-1 to TRBJ2-6, with 9 bases identical to TRBD1. The clonotype was recovered from a girl younger than two with a congenital heart defect. Material: thymocytes. The CDR3 loop is CASSYANRFRDRVGSGANVLTF. DNA of the CDR3: TGCGCCAGCAGCTATGCGAACCGATTTCGGGACAGGGTTGGCTCTGGGGCCAACGTCCTGACTTTC.